What follows are 27 T cell receptor beta chains derived from one specimen sequenced in a study of T-cell reconstitution after alpha-beta-depleted transplantation in children. For TCRbeta, the library was prepared with unique molecular identifiers. TCRdb called the PCR reads again in MiXCR, with one record for every CDR3 protein. The repertoire holds about 420,000 distinct CDR3 sequences, with roughly 17% as singletons. The starting material was PBMCs, mostly from graft donor cells, obtained 360 days after TCRalphabeta/CD19-depleted stem cell transplant. Every receptor here comes from a boy younger than two who had a stem cell transplant for Wiskott-Aldrich syndrome, so the T cells may come from the graft donor.

This chain joins TRBV6-6 and TRBJ2-2, with a possible D match to TRBD2 (5 bases). This CDR3 spans 13 amino acids. From germline, CDR1 is MNHNY and CDR2 SVGAGI (reference sequence). Trimming pared 6 bases from V and 8 bases from J, leaving 13 bases between. The CDR3 coding sequence is TGTGCCAGCAGACTAGAAATCAAGGGGGAGCTGTTTTTT. Protein sequence: CASRLEIKGELFF.

The genes are TRBV5-1 and TRBJ2-3; TRBD2 aligns across 9 bases. This CDR3 has 14 residues. The trim removed 6 bases at V and 2 bases at J, leaving 4 bases unmatched. Germline V CDR1 and CDR2: SGHRS, YFSETQ. The CDR3 sequence: CASKLAGYTDTQYF. The DNA for the CDR3 is TGCGCCAGCAAGCTAGCGGGATACACAGATACGCAGTATTTT.

The chain is built from TRBV11-2 and TRBJ1-1, with 7 nucleotides matching TRBD1. Germline values: CDR1 SGHAT, CDR2 FQNNGV. V shed 0 bases and J 0 bases; nucleotides not matched to a gene: 7. This CDR3 is 17 amino acids long. CDR3 nucleotide sequence: TGTGCCAGCAGCTTAGAGATATCGGGACAGATGAACACTGAAGCTTTCTTT. Amino acids: CASSLEISGQMNTEAFF.

This clonotype was seen a handful of times. The J gene is TRBJ2-2, the V gene TRBV4-1; D is unresolved. Germline lookup yields CDR1 MGHRA and CDR2 YSYEKL. The ends were cut back, 7 bases at V and 2 bases at J, with 20 bases in the middle. CDR3 size: 17 residues. The CDR3 spells CASNKLDWGANTGELFF. Here the CDR3 DNA reads TGCGCCAGCAACAAACTTGACTGGGGTGCTAACACCGGGGAGCTGTTTTTT.

The V gene is TRBV7-8, the J gene TRBJ2-1; the D gene is possibly TRBD1 (5 bases). Germline V gene data show CDR1 as SGHVS and CDR2 as FQNEAQ. Trimming removed 1 base at V and 2 bases at J, with 9 bases between. This CDR3 spans 15 amino acids. CDR3 DNA sequence: TGTGCCAGCAGCTTAGGTAGGACAACCTACAATGAGCAGTTCTTC. It codes for CASSLGRTTYNEQFF.

The V call is TRBV5-1, the J call TRBJ2-7; D unclear. Germline assignment: CDR1 SGHRS and CDR2 YFSETQ. Trimming took 5 bases from V and 4 from J, leaving 10 bases between them. CDR3 size: 12 residues. CDR3 coding DNA: TGCGCCAGCAGGAGGAGTTTATACGAGCAGTACTTC. It specifies CASRRSLYEQYF. The whole variable domain, filled in from reference TRBV5-1 and TRBJ2-7, reads KAGVTQTPRYLIKTRGQQVTLSCSPISGHRSVSWYQQTPGQGLQFLFEYFSETQRNKGNFPGRFSGRQFSNSRSEMNVSTLELGDSALYLCASRRSLYEQYFGPGTRLTVT.

The chain is built from TRBV12-3 or TRBV12-4 and TRBJ2-7, with TRBD1 identical over 11 bases. The CDR3 is 14 residues long. V lost 7 bases and J lost 3; bases outside the gene matches: 5. The CDR3 sequence: CASTRTGGRYEQYF. The CDR3 DNA follows: TGTGCCAGCACCCGGACAGGGGGCCGCTACGAGCAGTACTTC.

The sample holds many counts of this clonotype. The V gene is TRBV4-1, the J gene TRBJ2-1, with a weak D call TRBD2 (5 bases). Looked up from germline, CDR1 is MGHRA and CDR2 is YSYEKL. The V gene lost 3 bases and the J gene lost 6 bases, with 6 bases spanning the gap. This CDR3 is 12 amino acids long. The CDR3 DNA reads as TGCGCCAGCAGCCAGGACTCCAATGAGCAGTTCTTC. Its translation: CASSQDSNEQFF.

A few counts support this clonotype. The chain has TRBV12-3 or TRBV12-4 and TRBJ2-1; D possibly corresponds to TRBD2 (6 bases). This CDR3 comprises 11 residues. V was clipped by 1 base and J by 11 bases, with 6 bases between them. The CDR3, as DNA: TGTGCCAGCAGTTTAGGCGGGAAGCAGTTCTTC. This encodes CASSLGGKQFF.

V is TRBV4-1 and J is TRBJ1-1; 8 bases fit TRBD1. The V segment lost 1 base and the J segment 10 bases; nucleotides outside the gene matches: 8. The CDR3 sequence is 14 residues long. Looked up from germline, CDR1 is MGHRA and CDR2 is YSYEKL. The CDR3 region has the DNA TGCGCCAGCAGCCAAGCAAACAGGGGGAGTACAGCTTTCTTT. Its translation: CASSQANRGSTAFF.

The table lists this clonotype with many counts. This chain connects TRBV6-2 or TRBV6-3 to TRBJ1-1; the D gene is possibly TRBD1 (6 bases). The CDR3 has 15 residues. V lost 8 bases to trimming and J lost 0 bases, with 16 bases between them. The germline gives CDR1 MNHEY, CDR2 SVGEGT. The CDR3 reads CASRQGSILNTEAFF. CDR3 nucleotides: TGTGCCAGCCGTCAGGGGTCTATTCTGAACACTGAAGCTTTCTTT.

The table lists this clonotype with a few counts. The V call is TRBV5-1, the J call TRBJ1-2; tentative D call: TRBD1 (6 bases). Germline lookup yields CDR1 SGHRS and CDR2 YFSETQ. Trimming took 0 bases from V and 2 from J, leaving 8 bases between them. The CDR3 sequence is 14 residues long. CDR3 DNA: TGCGCCAGCAGCTTGGGTACAGGGAACTATGGCTACACCTTC. Amino acid sequence: CASSLGTGNYGYTF.

The genes are TRBV12-3 or TRBV12-4 and TRBJ1-2; weak D call: TRBD1 (5 bases). V was cut by 2 bases and J by 7 bases, with 20 bases left in between. The CDR3 spans 16 residues. This CDR3 reads CASSLRGVGSFFGYTF. CDR3 DNA: TGTGCCAGCAGTTTACGGGGGGTCGGGTCCTTTTTTGGCTACACCTTC.

This clonotype has just a few counts. The chain links TRBV20-1 to TRBJ2-1; maybe TRBD1 (5 bases). CDR3 length: 11 amino acids. Trimming cost V 6 bases and J 14 bases, with 17 bases left between them. Germline assignment: CDR1 DFQATT and CDR2 SNEGSKA (reference sequence). CDR3 DNA: TGCAGTGCCCAATCAGGGTCACAAGAGTTCTTC. It yields the protein CSAQSGSQEFF.

The gene calls are TRBV4-3 and TRBJ1-2; 12 bases align to TRBD1. CDR1 and CDR2 (germline): LGHNA, YSLEER. Trimming removed 1 base from V and 5 bases from J; junction bases left unmatched: 5. This CDR3 has 16 residues. The DNA for the CDR3 is TGCGCCAGCAGCCAAGTACGGGGACAGGGGGCTTATGGCTACACCTTC. It encodes CASSQVRGQGAYGYTF.

This chain uses TRBV20-1 with TRBJ2-7, with 8 nucleotides matching TRBD2. The CDR3 is made up of 14 amino acids. The V gene end was trimmed by 3 bases and the J gene end by 5 bases; junction bases not matched to a gene: 9. Germline V gene data show CDR1 as DFQATT and CDR2 as SNEGSKA (reference sequence). Here the CDR3 DNA reads TGCAGTGCTAGCCCGGGGACTAGGAAGCACGAGCAGTACTTC. Amino acids: CSASPGTRKHEQYF.

CDR3 region: CASSLVDGSYEQYF. CDR3 bases: TGTGCCAGCAGCTTAGTTGACGGATCCTACGAGCAGTACTTC. The chain uses TRBV7-6 and TRBJ2-7; no firm D call. Per germline, CDR1 SGHVS and CDR2 FNYEAQ. The CDR3 is 14 amino acids. V dropped 1 base and J dropped 1 base, with 8 bases sitting between them.

This rearrangement joins TRBV12-3 or TRBV12-4 to TRBJ2-6, with TRBD1 matching 9 bases. The CDR3 spans 20 residues. After removal of 3 bases from V and 4 bases from J, the junction contained 16 bases not matched to a gene. CDR3 coding DNA: TGTGCCAGCAGTTTTTCCCGGACAGGGGTCACTTGGGCCGGGGCCAACGTCCTGACTTTC. Its translation is CASSFSRTGVTWAGANVLTF.

The chain's CDR3 is CASSPQKAYEQYF. In DNA, the CDR3 is TGTGCCAGCTCACCCCAGAAGGCCTACGAGCAGTACTTC. V is TRBV18 and J is TRBJ2-7; no clear D. The V and J ends lost 3 bases and 2 bases respectively, with 8 bases between them. The CDR3 covers 13 residues. The germline gives CDR1 KGHSH, CDR2 LQKENI.

J is TRBJ2-7 and V is TRBV6-2 or TRBV6-3; D is unresolved. V was clipped by 7 bases and J by 3 bases, with 10 bases between them. The CDR3 has 12 residues. CDR1 and CDR2 (germline): MNHEY, SVGEGT. The CDR3 DNA follows: TGTGCCAGCAACCGAAGATTCTACGAGCAGTACTTC. Residues: CASNRRFYEQYF.

This chain connects TRBV5-1 to TRBJ2-7; 7 bases align to TRBD1. This CDR3 has 14 amino acids. Germline CDR1 SGHRS, CDR2 YFSETQ. Germline trimming cut 4 bases from V and 2 bases from J; bases unmatched to any gene: 6. This chain's CDR3 is CASSQTGITYEQYF. CDR3 DNA: TGCGCCAGCAGCCAGACAGGGATAACCTACGAGCAGTACTTC.

This clonotype was counted many times. V and J are TRBV12-3 or TRBV12-4 and TRBJ2-2; D is perhaps TRBD1 or TRBD2 (5 bases each). The CDR3 has 16 amino acids. V was shortened by 7 bases and J by 6 bases, with 21 bases between the two germline ends. The CDR3 DNA reads TGTGCCAGCACCCCGCGTGGTGCCAGGGACCCCGGGGAGCTGTTTTTT. Translated: CASTPRGARDPGELFF.

V gene TRBV9 combines with J gene TRBJ2-7; D gene uncertain. The CDR3 consists of 14 residues. Germline V gene data show CDR1 as SGDLS and CDR2 as YYNGEE. V was pared by 0 bases and J by 2 bases, with 9 bases between. In nucleotides, the CDR3 is TGTGCCAGCAGCGTAGGGCCGACCCCCTACGAGCAGTACTTC. This sequence encodes CASSVGPTPYEQYF.

V gene TRBV20-1 combines with J gene TRBJ2-7, with D perhaps TRBD2 (5 bases). The V and J ends lost 0 bases and 6 bases respectively, with 9 bases between them. The length of the CDR3 is 12 residues. Germline assignment: CDR1 DFQATT and CDR2 SNEGSKA (reference sequence). CDR3 sequence (DNA): TGCAGTGCTAGAGATGGGCGGGTCGAGCAGTACTTC. It specifies CSARDGRVEQYF.

The chain carries TRBV19 and TRBJ2-1; 9 positions match TRBD1. V lost 7 bases to trimming and J lost 7 bases; unmatched junction nucleotides: 5. The CDR3 spans 13 residues. In germline, CDR1 is LNHDA, CDR2 SQIVND (reference sequence). The CDR3 spells CASTGTGMNEQFF. The CDR3 bases are TGTGCCAGTACTGGGACAGGGATGAATGAGCAGTTCTTC.

There are a few counts of this clonotype. V is TRBV20-1 and J is TRBJ1-6; D is unclear. V was cut by 3 bases and J by 13 bases, with 13 bases left in between. CDR3 length equals 12 residues. Germline CDR1 and CDR2: DFQATT and SNEGSKA (reference sequence). The CDR3 DNA sequence: TGCAGTGCTAGGGCCGCTTTCGATCCCCTCCACTTT. It yields the protein CSARAAFDPLHF.

The rearrangement uses TRBV19 and TRBJ2-4, with TRBD1 matching 10 bases. The length of the CDR3 is 14 residues. V shed 10 bases, J shed 1 base, and the junction held 4 bases outside the gene matches. CDR1 and CDR2 (germline): LNHDA, SQIVND (reference sequence). CDR3 protein: CATRTGGAKNIQYF. The DNA for the CDR3 is TGTGCCACCCGGACAGGGGGGGCCAAAAACATTCAGTACTTC.